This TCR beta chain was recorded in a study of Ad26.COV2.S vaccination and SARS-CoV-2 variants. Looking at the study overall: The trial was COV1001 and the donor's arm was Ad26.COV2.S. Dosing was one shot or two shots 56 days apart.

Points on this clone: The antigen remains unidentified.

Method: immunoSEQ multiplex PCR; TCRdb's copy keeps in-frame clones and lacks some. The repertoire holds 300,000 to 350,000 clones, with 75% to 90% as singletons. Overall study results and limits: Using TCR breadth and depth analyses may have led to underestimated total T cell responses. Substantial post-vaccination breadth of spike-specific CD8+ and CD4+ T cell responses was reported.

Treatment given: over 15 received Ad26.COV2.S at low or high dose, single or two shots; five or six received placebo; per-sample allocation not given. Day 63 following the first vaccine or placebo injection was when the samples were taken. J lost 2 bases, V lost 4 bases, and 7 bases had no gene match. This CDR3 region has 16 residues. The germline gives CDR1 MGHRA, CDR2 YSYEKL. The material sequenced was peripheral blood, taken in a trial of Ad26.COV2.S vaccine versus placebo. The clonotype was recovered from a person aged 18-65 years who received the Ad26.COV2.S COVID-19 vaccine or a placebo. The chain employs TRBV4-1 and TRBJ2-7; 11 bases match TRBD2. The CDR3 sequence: CASSPFPSGRTYEQYF. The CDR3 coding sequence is TGCGCCAGCAGCCCCTTTCCTAGCGGGAGGACCTACGAGCAGTACTTC.